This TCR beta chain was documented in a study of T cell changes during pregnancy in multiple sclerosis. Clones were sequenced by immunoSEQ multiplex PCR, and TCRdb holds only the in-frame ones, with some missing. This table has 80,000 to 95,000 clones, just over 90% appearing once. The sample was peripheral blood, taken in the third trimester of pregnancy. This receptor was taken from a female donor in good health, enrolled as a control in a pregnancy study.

This CDR3 is CASIETGLPYEQYF. As DNA, the CDR3 is TGTGCCAGCATTGAAACGGGACTACCCTACGAGCAGTACTTC. This sequence joins TRBV6-4 and TRBJ2-7; 7 nucleotides agree with TRBD2. Losses at the gene ends were 7 bases for V and 2 bases for J; bases not matched to a gene: 8. CDR1 and CDR2 from the germline V gene are MRHNA and SNTAGT. The CDR3 covers 14 residues.